Presented here are 9 T cell receptor beta chains from one specimen sequenced in a study of glioma-infiltrating T cells. TCR alpha and beta CDR3 regions were amplified from RNA using iRepertoire nested multiplex PCR. TCRdb processed the multiplex PCR reads anew with MiXCR; each CDR3 protein has one entry. Found here are some 180,000 distinct CDR3 sequences, roughly a third of them singletons; the top ten hold 20% to 25%. Sequenced input: glioma tissue, nonneoplastic brain tissue, or PBMCs (not recorded which). The source is a human donor with low-grade glioma or glioblastoma, undergoing nonglioma brain surgery, or in good health (not recorded which).

V is TRBV10-2 and J is TRBJ1-5, with a weak D call TRBD1 (6 bases). The CDR3 has 15 amino acids. V lost 5 bases, J lost 4 bases, and 15 bases lay in between. Per the germline V gene, CDR1 is WSHSY and CDR2 is SAAADI. The CDR3 DNA follows: TGCGCCAGCAGTTCGACAGGTAGGGGAAATCAGCCCCAGCATTTT. Its translation: CASSSTGRGNQPQHF.

This sequence joins TRBV6-1 and TRBJ2-2, with 12 bases aligning to TRBD2. In germline, CDR1 is MNHNS, CDR2 SASEGT. This CDR3 contains 15 residues. With 6 bases clipped from V and 7 bases from J, the junction kept 6 bases outside the gene matches. The CDR3 DNA is TGTGCCAGCAGCCGACAGGGACTAGCGGGCGGGGAGCTGTTTTTT. It encodes CASSRQGLAGGELFF.

In regard to this clonotype: The junction does not match germline at one end; this may be a read error. The J gene is TRBJ2-7, the V gene TRBV6-2 or TRBV6-3; the match to TRBD2 covers 9 bases. CDR1 and CDR2 from the germline V gene are MNHEY and SVGEGT. The CDR3 length is 16 residues. The CDR3 loop reads CASSLEAGGPLYGQYF. In DNA form, the CDR3 reads TGTGCCAGCAGCTTAGAGGCGGGAGGGCCGCTCTACGGGCAGTACTTC.

Comments on this clonotype: This may be a read error, as it is one base from a much larger clone. This chain connects TRBV29-1 to TRBJ1-1; D uncertain. Germline V gene lookup returns CDR1 SQVTM and CDR2 ANQGSEA. CDR3 length: 13 residues. CDR3 sequence: CSVWNGMNTEASF. Here the CDR3 DNA reads TGCAGCGTTTGGAACGGTATGAACACTGAAGCTTCCTTT.

The table lists this clonotype with many counts. The chain joins TRBV18 to TRBJ1-1, with 10 bases that match TRBD1. The V and J ends lost 6 bases and 3 bases, in that order; junction bases with no gene match: 7. CDR1 and CDR2 (germline): KGHSH, LQKENI. This CDR3 region has 15 residues. The DNA for the CDR3 is TGTGCCAGCTCGGTCCGACAGGGGGCTGACACTGAAGCTTTCTTT. It translates to CASSVRQGADTEAFF.

With respect to this clonotype: A much larger clone differs from this one at a single base, so this may be a read error. This rearrangement joins TRBV2 to TRBJ2-1; perhaps D is TRBD1 or TRBD2 (5 bases each). Judging by the DNA end, TRBJ2-7 fits better; the J call may be wrong. This CDR3 has 13 residues. CDR1 and CDR2 (germline): SNHLY, FYNNEI. For the CDR3, the DNA is TGTGCCAGCAGCGGGGACCAGCACAATGAGCAGTACTTC. Amino acid sequence: CASSGDQHNEQYF.

V usage is TRBV7-2 and J usage is TRBJ2-3; 7 nucleotides line up with TRBD2. Trimming at V came to 5 bases and at J to 5 bases, leaving 13 bases not matched to a gene. Germline V gives CDR1 SGHTA, CDR2 FQGNSA. This CDR3 is built from 16 residues. CDR3: CASSQAGPPAGDTQYF. As DNA, the CDR3 is TGTGCCAGCAGCCAAGCGGGACCTCCCGCGGGAGATACGCAGTATTTT.

The sample holds many counts of this clonotype. The chain has TRBV29-1 and TRBJ2-1; 7 bases map to TRBD2. The germline gives CDR1 SQVTM, CDR2 ANQGSEA. V trimming: 6 bases; J trimming: 9 bases; junction bases outside the gene matches: 14. This CDR3 spans 14 amino acids. The chain's CDR3 is CSVETSRIWAEQFF. CDR3 coding DNA: TGCAGCGTCGAGACTAGCAGGATTTGGGCTGAGCAGTTCTTC.

The chain employs TRBV7-2 and TRBJ1-2, with TRBD1 identical over 8 bases. Germline V gene lookup returns CDR1 SGHTA and CDR2 FQGNSA. The CDR3 extends over 14 amino acids. V lost 9 bases and J lost 3; bases outside the gene matches: 9. The CDR3 nucleotides read TGTGCCAGTGTCACAGGGGGAGTAGACTATGGCTACACCTTC. This codes for CASVTGGVDYGYTF.